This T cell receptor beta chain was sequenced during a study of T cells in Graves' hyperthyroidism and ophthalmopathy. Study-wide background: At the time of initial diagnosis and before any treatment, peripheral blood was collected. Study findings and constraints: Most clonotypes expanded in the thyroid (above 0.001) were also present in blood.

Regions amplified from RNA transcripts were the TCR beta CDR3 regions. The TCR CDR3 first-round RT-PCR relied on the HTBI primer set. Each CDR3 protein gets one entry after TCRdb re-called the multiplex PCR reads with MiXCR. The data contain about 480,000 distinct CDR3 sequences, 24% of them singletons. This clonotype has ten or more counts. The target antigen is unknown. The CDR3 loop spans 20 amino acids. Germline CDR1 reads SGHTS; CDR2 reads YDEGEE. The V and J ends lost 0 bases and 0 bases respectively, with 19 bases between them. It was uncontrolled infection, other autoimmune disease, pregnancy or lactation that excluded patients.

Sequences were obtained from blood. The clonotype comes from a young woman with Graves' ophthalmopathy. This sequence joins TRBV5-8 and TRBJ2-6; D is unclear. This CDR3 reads CASSLAVVGALSSGANVLTF. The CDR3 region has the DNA TGTGCCAGCAGCTTGGCCGTAGTAGGTGCGCTCTCCTCTGGGGCCAACGTCCTGACTTTC.